The 30 T cell receptor beta chains in this list originate from one sample, sequenced in a study of blood T cell repertoires in COVID-19. Sequencing was performed with immunoSEQ multiplex PCR; in TCRdb, only in-frame clones are kept and a portion is missing. The top ten clones hold about 4% of a sample with under 150,000 clones, over 75% of them seen once. Sample: PBMCs or T cells enriched from blood (not recorded which). Receptors originate from a man aged 50 or older in a cohort exposed to, infected with or recovered from COVID-19 (not recorded which).

The chain employs TRBV7-3 and TRBJ1-1, with TRBD1 matching over 9 bases. V dropped 8 bases and J dropped 5; count of bases not matched to a gene: 12. Germline V gene lookup returns CDR1 SGHTA and CDR2 FQGTGA. This CDR3 spans 15 amino acids. CDR3 in amino acids: CASQPSDRGGTEAFF. The CDR3 DNA sequence: TGTGCCAGCCAGCCCTCGGACAGGGGAGGAACTGAAGCTTTCTTT.

The rearrangement links TRBV7-9 to TRBJ2-5; perhaps TRBD2 as D (5 bases). V lost 3 bases and J lost 2, with 7 bases in between. CDR1 SEHNR and CDR2 FQNEAQ come from the germline V gene (reference sequence). The CDR3 totals 13 residues. The CDR3 here is CASSFGGQETQYF. The CDR3, as DNA: TGTGCCAGCAGCTTCGGCGGGCAAGAGACCCAGTACTTC.

V gene TRBV28 combines with J gene TRBJ1-5; 9 bases align to TRBD1. Germline V CDR1 and CDR2: MDHEN, SYDVKM. This CDR3 has 16 amino acids. V lost 3 bases to trimming and J lost 7 bases; unmatched junction nucleotides: 10. The CDR3 spells CASSFPGQGMGQPQHF. CDR3 nucleotides: TGTGCCAGCAGTTTTCCGGGACAGGGTATGGGGCAGCCCCAGCATTTT.

The rearrangement uses TRBV4-1 and TRBJ1-2, with D possibly being TRBD1 (5 bases). V was clipped by 1 base and J by 6 bases, with 9 bases between them. Germline assignment: CDR1 MGHRA and CDR2 YSYEKL. This CDR3 is built from 13 residues. CDR3 sequence: CASSQVLGHGYTF. CDR3 sequence (DNA): TGCGCCAGCAGCCAAGTCCTGGGGCATGGCTACACCTTC.

V and J are TRBV7-8 and TRBJ2-1, with 10 bases fitting TRBD1. Losses at the gene ends were 5 bases for V and 10 bases for J; bases not matched to a gene: 14. This CDR3 has 16 amino acids. In germline, CDR1 is SGHVS, CDR2 FQNEAQ. The DNA for the CDR3 is TGTGCCAGCAGCCCTAAACCTGGACAGGGGGATGGCGAGCAGTTCTTC. This sequence encodes CASSPKPGQGDGEQFF.

The CDR3 is CASSLSPANYGYTF. DNA for the CDR3: TGTGCCAGCAGTTTATCCCCAGCTAACTATGGCTACACCTTC. The V call is TRBV27, the J call TRBJ1-2; no reliable D call. CDR1 is MNHEY, CDR2 SMNVEV, per germline (reference sequence). This CDR3 spans 14 amino acids. V lost 0 bases and J lost 0, with 5 bases in between.

The V and J genes are TRBV5-8 and TRBJ1-2; D is perhaps TRBD1 (5 bases). Germline-derived CDR1 and CDR2 are SGHTS and YDEGEE. V lost 0 bases and J lost 5, with 8 bases in between. The CDR3 runs to 13 residues. The DNA for the CDR3 is TGTGCCAGCAGCTTGGGACGGGGGTATGGCTACACCTTC. Translating gives CASSLGRGYGYTF.

The chain employs TRBV10-3 and TRBJ2-1; TRBD2 aligns across 11 bases. CDR1 is ENHRY and CDR2 is SYGVKD in the germline V gene. V dropped 3 bases and J dropped 6; count of bases not matched to a gene: 22. The CDR3 has 21 amino acids. For the CDR3, the DNA is TGTGCCATCAGTGAATTTTTCCAACTAGCGGGAGCAGGAGGTACGCGCAATGAGCAGTTCTTC. The encoded protein is CAISEFFQLAGAGGTRNEQFF.

CDR3 protein: CASSELHSPLHF. CDR3 DNA sequence: TGTGCCAGCAGTGAACTTCATTCACCCCTCCACTTT. V and J are TRBV25-1 and TRBJ1-6; D unresolved. V lost 2 bases and J lost 8, with 4 bases in between. CDR3 length equals 12 residues. CDR1 is MGHDK, CDR2 SYGVNS, per germline.

The chain carries TRBV7-9 and TRBJ2-5; 14 bases align to TRBD2. Per the germline V gene, CDR1 is SEHNR and CDR2 is FQNEAQ (reference sequence). This CDR3 has 17 amino acids. V dropped 5 bases and J dropped 6; count of bases not matched to a gene: 11. The CDR3 loop is CASSPSFGLAGGKTQYF. As DNA, the CDR3 is TGTGCCAGCAGCCCCAGCTTTGGACTAGCGGGAGGAAAGACCCAGTACTTC.

V is TRBV30 and J is TRBJ1-5; unclear D gene. Trimming took 3 bases from V and 4 from J, leaving 10 bases between them. Germline CDR1 reads GTSNPN; CDR2 reads SVGIG (reference sequence). The CDR3 runs 13 residues. Here the CDR3 reads CAWRKGGNQPQHF. CDR3 in DNA: TGTGCCTGGAGAAAAGGAGGGAATCAGCCCCAGCATTTT.

Details on this clone: The junction differs from germline at one of its ends, possibly a read error. CDR3 nucleotides: TGTGCCAACAGCTCCCCAGGGTTGAGCAATCAGCCCCAGCATTTT. It is translated as CANSSPGLSNQPQHF. The gene calls are TRBV7-2 and TRBJ1-5; a possible D gene is TRBD1 (5 bases). The CDR3 is made up of 15 amino acids. Per the germline V gene, CDR1 is SGHTA and CDR2 is FQGNSA.

V gene TRBV9 combines with J gene TRBJ2-7; 8 nucleotides match TRBD2. Trimming cost V 3 bases and J 3 bases; bases outside gene matches: 5. The CDR3 sequence is 14 residues long. Germline CDR1 reads SGDLS; CDR2 reads YYNGEE. The CDR3 nucleotides are TGTGCCAGCAGCGCCATCGGGACTAGCTACGAGCAGTACTTC. Protein product: CASSAIGTSYEQYF.

A few counts support this clone. The genes are TRBV6-5 and TRBJ1-2; D unresolved. Trimming left V 6 bases short and J 5 bases short, with 10 bases between. Looked up from germline, CDR1 is MNHEY and CDR2 is SVGAGI. This CDR3 contains 12 residues. CDR3 loop: CASRAGTYGYTF. The CDR3 DNA reads as TGTGCCAGCAGAGCAGGTACTTATGGCTACACCTTC.

The rearrangement joins TRBV5-1 to TRBJ2-2; D possibly corresponds to TRBD1 (6 bases). V lost 4 bases and J 6 bases, leaving 16 bases between the germline ends. The CDR3 has 15 residues. Germline V gene sequence: CDR1 SGHRS, CDR2 YFSETQ. The CDR3 protein is CASSLGAGESGELFF. As DNA, the CDR3 is TGCGCCAGCAGCCTAGGAGCAGGGGAATCCGGGGAGCTGTTTTTT.

This clone turned up a few times. The genes are TRBV19 and TRBJ1-5, with D possibly being TRBD1 (6 bases). In germline, CDR1 is LNHDA, CDR2 SQIVND (reference sequence). CDR3 length: 17 amino acids. V gave up 3 bases and J gave up 5 bases, with 20 bases separating them. CDR3: CASSISHRAIQDQPQHF. Written as DNA, the CDR3 is TGTGCCAGTAGTATTTCCCACAGGGCCATCCAGGATCAGCCCCAGCATTTT.

The gene calls are TRBV7-9 and TRBJ1-4; TRBD1 aligns across 8 bases. J was trimmed by 5 bases and V by 0 bases; bases with no gene match: 2. The CDR3 runs 15 residues. Germline CDR1 is SEHNR and CDR2 is FQNEAQ (reference sequence). The DNA of the CDR3 is TGTGCCAGCAGCTTAGCAGGGACAGGAAATGAAAAACTGTTTTTT. As protein: CASSLAGTGNEKLFF.

This chain connects TRBV5-4 to TRBJ1-4; TRBD1 might be the D (5 bases). Per germline, CDR1 SGHNT and CDR2 YYREEE (reference sequence). Trimming pared 3 bases from V and 4 bases from J, leaving 13 bases between. The CDR3 is 15 residues long. In nucleotides, the CDR3 is TGTGCCAGCAGCTCGGGGGGTGGGCATAATGAAAAACTGTTTTTT. It yields the protein CASSSGGGHNEKLFF.

The chain employs TRBV5-1 and TRBJ2-5; D may be TRBD1 (6 bases). Germline CDR1 is SGHRS and CDR2 is YFSETQ. CDR3 length equals 16 residues. Trimming left V 5 bases short and J 2 bases short, with 19 bases between. This chain's CDR3 is CASSVGGSGGQETQYF. The DNA for the CDR3 is TGCGCCAGCAGTGTAGGGGGATCTGGGGGACAAGAGACCCAGTACTTC.

The chain is built from TRBV27 and TRBJ1-2; D may be TRBD1 (6 bases). Between the trimmed V and J ends, which lost 6 bases and 2 bases, there was a span of 13 bases. Germline CDR1 is MNHEY and CDR2 is SMNVEV (reference sequence). The CDR3 sequence is 14 residues long. The CDR3 loop is CASSPWGGNYGYTF. In DNA form, the CDR3 reads TGTGCCAGCAGCCCCTGGGGGGGCAACTATGGCTACACCTTC.

The genes are TRBV9 and TRBJ1-3, with D uncertain. CDR1 and CDR2 from the germline V gene are SGDLS and YYNGEE. The CDR3 runs 15 residues. V was cut by 1 base and J by 0 bases, with 8 bases left in between. The CDR3 loop reads CASSVRGSSGNTIYF. The DNA of the CDR3 is TGTGCCAGCAGCGTAAGAGGGAGCTCTGGAAACACCATATATTTT.

This clone came up a few times. V and J are TRBV6-5 and TRBJ1-1; D remains ambiguous. V was trimmed by 7 bases and J by 4 bases, leaving 16 bases between them. Germline-derived CDR1 and CDR2 are MNHEY and SVGAGI. The CDR3 has 14 residues. As DNA, the CDR3 is TGTGCCAGCATACCGGGGTCCGTGTCCACTGAAGCTTTCTTT. Its protein is CASIPGSVSTEAFF.

The V and J genes are TRBV7-9 and TRBJ2-5; D is uncertain. With 5 bases removed from V and 7 bases from J, the gap between germline ends came to 8 bases. The CDR3 consists of 11 residues. The germline V gene encodes CDR1 SEHNR and CDR2 FQNEAQ (reference sequence). The CDR3 reads CASSGSGTQYF. In DNA, the CDR3 is TGTGCCAGCAGCGGTTCAGGGACCCAGTACTTC.

V and J are TRBV7-9 and TRBJ1-6; D is perhaps TRBD1 (6 bases). Deletions cut 9 bases from V and 0 bases from J, with 21 bases between. In germline, CDR1 is SEHNR, CDR2 FQNEAQ (reference sequence). CDR3 length: 18 residues. The CDR3 spells CARGFPDRSTSYNSPLHF. The CDR3 nucleotides read TGTGCCAGGGGGTTCCCGGACAGATCTACCTCCTATAATTCACCCCTCCACTTT.

The J gene is TRBJ2-7, the V gene TRBV30; 9 bases are shared with TRBD1. Germline assignment: CDR1 GTSNPN and CDR2 SVGIG (reference sequence). The CDR3 is 15 residues long. The ends lost 5 bases at V and 4 bases at J; junction bases unmatched: 12. In DNA form, the CDR3 reads TGTGCCTGGCAAAAGGGACAGGGCTCCCGTTACGAGCAGTACTTC. Protein product: CAWQKGQGSRYEQYF.

The V gene is TRBV28, the J gene TRBJ1-3; a possible D gene is TRBD1 (6 bases). The V end lost 6 bases, the J end lost 1 base, and 10 bases lay between the germline ends. The CDR3 is 14 amino acids. Germline V lookup: CDR1 MDHEN, CDR2 SYDVKM. The DNA for the CDR3 is TGTGCCAGCAGAACAGGGTTATCTGGAAACACCATATATTTT. Its translation: CASRTGLSGNTIYF.

This clone was picked up one time. The rearrangement links TRBV7-9 to TRBJ1-5; D uncertain. The CDR3 runs to 14 residues. Trimming shortened V by 6 bases and J by 0 bases, and 9 bases separated the two germline ends. The germline gives CDR1 SEHNR, CDR2 FQNEAQ (reference sequence). DNA of the CDR3: TGTGCCAGCAGTGTTTCGGGTAGCAATCAGCCCCAGCATTTT. Translation: CASSVSGSNQPQHF.

The chain uses TRBV7-3 and TRBJ2-1; 11 bases line up with TRBD2. J gave up 2 bases and V 5 bases, and 2 bases lay outside the gene matches. Per germline, CDR1 SGHTA and CDR2 FQGTGA. The CDR3 contains 15 residues. This CDR3 is CASSQTSGTYNEQFF. In DNA form, the CDR3 reads TGTGCCAGCAGCCAGACTAGCGGGACCTACAATGAGCAGTTCTTC.

The chain has TRBV25-1 and TRBJ1-1, with a tentative D call TRBD1 (5 bases). V was clipped by 4 bases and J by 11 bases, with 17 bases between them. Germline CDR1 MGHDK, CDR2 SYGVNS. There are 13 residues in the CDR3. The DNA for the CDR3 is TGTGCCAGCAGTGGGCCCCAGGGCGCTCCGGCTTTCTTT. Translation: CASSGPQGAPAFF.

This clone has a single count. V gene TRBV7-8 combines with J gene TRBJ1-6; D gene ambiguous. The V end was cut by 1 base, the J end by 0 bases, with 4 bases between. The CDR3 is 15 residues long. The germline gives CDR1 SGHVS, CDR2 FQNEAQ. The CDR3 sequence is CASSLGSSYNSPLHF. CDR3 DNA: TGTGCCAGCAGCTTAGGCAGCTCCTATAATTCACCCCTCCACTTT. The variable domain in full, completed from reference TRBV7-8 and TRBJ1-6, reads GAGVSQSPRYKVAKRGQDVALRCDPISGHVSLFWYQQALGQGPEFLTYFQNEAQLDKSGLPSDRFFAERPEGSVSTLKIQRTQQEDSAVYLCASSLGSSYNSPLHFGNGTRLTVT.